The rows below give T cell receptor beta chains drawn from one sample of a study of blood T cells in healthy people across ages. Each CDR3 protein is one row after TCRdb ran MiXCR on the 5' RACE reads. This sample has about 780,000 distinct CDR3 sequences, with around 45% found just once. The sample taken for sequencing was blood. Receptors originate from a man older than 75 in good health. The CDR3 runs from the conserved cysteine through the conserved F or W. A D gene is named only where the DNA matches it firmly. Part of the rows lack a size; the others show once, few, many or a class for expanded clones.

>TRBV6-2/TRBV6-3|-|TRBJ2-1|-
CASRDSMNEQFF
TGTGCCAGCAGGGACAGTATGAATGAGCAGTTCTTC
>TRBV5-1|-|TRBJ2-1|TRBD2
CASSFSETSGRPQGEQFF
TGCGCCAGCAGCTTCTCCGAGACTAGCGGGAGGCCCCAGGGGGAGCAGTTCTTC
>TRBV6-6|-|TRBJ1-6|-
CASSEGNRSPLHF
TGTGCCAGCAGCGAGGGTAATCGATCACCCCTCCACTTT
>TRBV6-6|-|TRBJ2-1|-
CASSFPDEQFF
TGTGCCAGCTCGTTCCCAGATGAGCAGTTCTTC
>TRBV12-3/TRBV12-4|-|TRBJ2-7|-
CASSLSNGVYERYF
TGTGCCAGCAGTTTGAGTAACGGGGTCTACGAGCGGTACTTC
>TRBV5-1|many|TRBJ2-7|-
CASRGKDDTPSYEQYF
TGCGCCAGCAGAGGGAAGGACGACACACCATCCTACGAGCAGTACTTC
>TRBV9|many|TRBJ2-7|-
CASSVAAGPTYEQYF
TGTGCCAGCAGCGTAGCAGCGGGTCCCACCTACGAGCAGTACTTC
>TRBV3-1|few|TRBJ2-7|-
CAAGELDDRRYF
TGTGCCGCAGGCGAACTGGACGACCGTAGGTACTTC
>TRBV12-3/TRBV12-4|few|TRBJ2-7|TRBD1
CASSLRGHDEQYF
TGTGCCAGCAGTTTGAGGGGGCACGACGAGCAGTACTTC
>TRBV20-1|-|TRBJ2-7|-
CSAYEQYF
TGCAGCGCCTACGAGCAGTACTTC
>TRBV29-1|-|TRBJ2-5|TRBD2
CSVGTSSSVNEQYF
TGCAGCGTAGGGACTAGCAGCAGTGTGAATGAGCAGTACTTC
>TRBV29-1|-|TRBJ2-2|-
CSVERKNTGELFF
TGCAGCGTAGAGCGGAAGAACACCGGGGAGCTGTTTTTT
>TRBV11-2|-|TRBJ2-2|-
CASNPRQRNTGELFF
TGTGCCAGCAACCCGCGGCAGAGGAACACCGGGGAGCTGTTTTTT
>TRBV20-1|-|TRBJ2-7|TRBD2
CSAQRREVGEQYF
TGCAGTGCCCAGAGACGGGAGGTAGGCGAGCAGTACTTC
>TRBV10-2|few|TRBJ2-4|-
CASSESTGTGTKNIQYF
TGCGCCAGCAGTGAGTCGACAGGCACCGGGACCAAAAACATTCAGTACTTC
>TRBV7-3|-|TRBJ2-3|TRBD1
CASSLSGTGLDTLYF
TGTGCCAGCAGCTTAAGTGGGACAGGGTTAGATACGCTGTATTTT
>TRBV30|-|TRBJ1-6|TRBD1
CAWRDREYSPLHF
TGTGCCTGGAGGGACAGGGAATATTCACCCCTCCACTTT
>TRBV25-1|few|TRBJ2-2|-
CASNLGNTGELFF
TGTGCCAGCAATCTGGGGAACACCGGGGAGCTGTTTTTT
>TRBV11-1|few|TRBJ2-7|TRBD2
CASSYLLAGLPYEQYF
TGTGCCAGCAGCTACCTTCTAGCGGGGTTGCCCTACGAGCAGTACTTC
>TRBV20-1|-|TRBJ2-3|TRBD2
CSALDSQTSGSTDTQYF
TGCAGTGCCCTAGACAGTCAGACTAGCGGGTCCACAGATACGCAGTATTTT
>TRBV12-3/TRBV12-4|-|TRBJ2-1|TRBD2
CASSLPPPAGGQNEQFF
TGTGCCAGCAGTTTACCACCCCCAGCGGGGGGGCAAAATGAGCAGTTCTTC
>TRBV12-3/TRBV12-4|few|TRBJ1-2|-
CASSPTLGERMGYTF
TGTGCCAGCAGTCCTACCCTCGGGGAGCGTATGGGCTACACCTTC
>TRBV7-3|many|TRBJ2-3|-
CASSPPGADTQYF
TGTGCCAGCAGCCCTCCAGGTGCAGATACGCAGTATTTT
>TRBV7-9|few|TRBJ1-2|-
CASSLESAEPTYGYTF
TGTGCCAGCAGCTTAGAATCCGCAGAGCCTACCTATGGCTACACCTTC
>TRBV6-2/TRBV6-3|-|TRBJ1-1|-
CATGRGMNTEAFF
TGTGCCACGGGGAGGGGAATGAACACTGAAGCTTTCTTT
>TRBV2|few|TRBJ2-5|-
CASSDGLGETQYF
TGTGCCAGCAGTGATGGTTTGGGGGAGACCCAGTACTTC
>TRBV11-3|once|TRBJ2-7|-
CASSPSQSSYEQYF
TGTGCCAGCAGCCCCTCTCAGAGCTCCTACGAGCAGTACTTC
>TRBV20-1|once|TRBJ2-1|TRBD2
CSARGLSYNEQFF
TGCAGTGCTAGGGGACTATCCTACAATGAGCAGTTCTTC
>TRBV15|once|TRBJ2-1|TRBD2
CATSRKDGTSGRIGQETQFF
TGTGCCACCAGCAGGAAAGACGGGACTAGCGGGAGAATCGGCCAAGAGACCCAGTTCTTC
>TRBV29-1|-|TRBJ1-2|TRBD1
CSAFGKGAVDYGYTF
TGCAGCGCCTTTGGAAAGGGGGCAGTCGACTATGGCTACACCTTC
>TRBV11-2|-|TRBJ2-2|-
CASSLWGGPNTGELFF
TGTGCCAGCAGTCTATGGGGAGGACCAAACACCGGGGAGCTGTTTTTT
>TRBV20-1|-|TRBJ2-1|-
CSATKTQNEQFF
TGCAGTGCTACGAAAACGCAGAATGAGCAGTTCTTC